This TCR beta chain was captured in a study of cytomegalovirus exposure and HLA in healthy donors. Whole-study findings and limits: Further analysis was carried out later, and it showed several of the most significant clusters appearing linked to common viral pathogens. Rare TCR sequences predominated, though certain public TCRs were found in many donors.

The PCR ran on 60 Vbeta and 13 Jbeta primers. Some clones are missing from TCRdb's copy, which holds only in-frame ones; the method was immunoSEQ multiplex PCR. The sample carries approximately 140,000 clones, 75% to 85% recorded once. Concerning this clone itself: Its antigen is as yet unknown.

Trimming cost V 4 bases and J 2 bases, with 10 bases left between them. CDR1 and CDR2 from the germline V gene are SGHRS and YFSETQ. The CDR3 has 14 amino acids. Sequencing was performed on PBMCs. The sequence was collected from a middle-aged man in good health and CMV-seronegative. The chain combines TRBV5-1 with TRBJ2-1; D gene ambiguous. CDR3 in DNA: TGCGCCAGCAGCCTATCCGTGCCCTACAATGAGCAGTTCTTC. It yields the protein CASSLSVPYNEQFF.